This T cell receptor (beta chain) was observed in a study of early stage breast cancer tumors. Worth noting for this clone: Its specificity is not known.

The study, taken as a whole, reports: Enriched TCRB sequences shared across patients were mostly commonly generated sequences.

Each sample had two DNA replicates, approximately 0.49 ug blood or roughly 1.4 ug tissue. Generated by immunoSEQ multiplex PCR, the TCRdb table keeps only in-frame clones and is missing some. Of about 51,000 clones in the sample, roughly 78% are singletons; the top ten hold 3.4%. Germline loops: CDR1 MNHEY, CDR2 SMNVEV (reference sequence). The V end was cut by 2 bases, the J end by 9 bases, with 14 bases between. This CDR3 region has 14 residues. Sequenced sample: blood. V and J are TRBV27 and TRBJ2-4; D gene ambiguous. This TCR was sampled from a person aged 35-50 years with breast cancer. Here the CDR3 reads CASSLDGPSGIQYF. Here the CDR3 DNA reads TGTGCCAGCAGTTTAGACGGCCCTAGTGGCATTCAGTACTTC.